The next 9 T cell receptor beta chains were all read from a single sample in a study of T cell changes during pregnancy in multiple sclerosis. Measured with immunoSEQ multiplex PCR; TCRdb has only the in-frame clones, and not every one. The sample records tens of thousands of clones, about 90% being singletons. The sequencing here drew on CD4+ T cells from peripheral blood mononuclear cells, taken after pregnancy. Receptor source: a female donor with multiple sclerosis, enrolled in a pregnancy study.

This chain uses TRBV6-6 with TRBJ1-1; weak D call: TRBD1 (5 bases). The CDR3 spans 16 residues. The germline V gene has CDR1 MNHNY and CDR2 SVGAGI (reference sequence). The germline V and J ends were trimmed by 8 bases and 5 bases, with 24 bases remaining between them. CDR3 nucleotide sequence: TGTGCCAGCCGCCAAGGTGGGGCAGCCGGGGGGACTGAAGCTTTCTTT. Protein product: CASRQGGAAGGTEAFF.

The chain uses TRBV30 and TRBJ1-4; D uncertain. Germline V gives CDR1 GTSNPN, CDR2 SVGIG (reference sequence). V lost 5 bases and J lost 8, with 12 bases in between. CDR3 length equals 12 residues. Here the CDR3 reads CAWSGKREKLFF. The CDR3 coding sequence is TGTGCCTGGTCGGGGAAGAGGGAAAAACTGTTTTTT.

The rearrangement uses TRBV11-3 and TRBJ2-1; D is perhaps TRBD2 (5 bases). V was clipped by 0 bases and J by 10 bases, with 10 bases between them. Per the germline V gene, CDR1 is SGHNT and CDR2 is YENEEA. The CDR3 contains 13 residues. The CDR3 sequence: CASSLDDGGEQFF. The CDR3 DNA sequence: TGTGCCAGCAGCTTAGACGATGGCGGGGAGCAGTTCTTC.

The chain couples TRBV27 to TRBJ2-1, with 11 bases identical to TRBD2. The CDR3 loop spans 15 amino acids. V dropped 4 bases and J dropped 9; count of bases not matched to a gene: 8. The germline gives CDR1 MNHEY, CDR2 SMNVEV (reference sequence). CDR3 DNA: TGTGCCAGCAGTTGGTCACTAGCGGGAGCAGGTGAGCAGTTCTTC. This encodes CASSWSLAGAGEQFF.

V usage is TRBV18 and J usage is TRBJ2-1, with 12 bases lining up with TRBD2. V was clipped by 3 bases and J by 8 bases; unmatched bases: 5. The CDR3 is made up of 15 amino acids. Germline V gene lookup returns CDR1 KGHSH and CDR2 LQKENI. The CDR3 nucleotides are TGTGCCAGCTCACCTCCGGGACTAGCGGGTGATGAGCAGTTCTTC. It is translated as CASSPPGLAGDEQFF.

CDR3 residues: CASSWTGANGYTF. Written as DNA, the CDR3 is TGTGCCAGCAGTTGGACAGGGGCGAATGGCTACACCTTC. This chain links TRBV27 with TRBJ1-2, with 9 positions matching TRBD1. The CDR3 consists of 13 residues. Germline V gene data show CDR1 as MNHEY and CDR2 as SMNVEV (reference sequence). V dropped 4 bases and J dropped 6; count of bases not matched to a gene: 3.

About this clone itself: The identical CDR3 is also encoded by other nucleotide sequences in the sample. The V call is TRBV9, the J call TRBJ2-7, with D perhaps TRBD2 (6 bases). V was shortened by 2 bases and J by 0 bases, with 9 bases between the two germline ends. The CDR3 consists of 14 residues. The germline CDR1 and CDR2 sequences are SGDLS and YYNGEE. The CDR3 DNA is TGTGCCAGCAGCGTGGCGGAGGGCTCCTACGAGCAGTACTTC. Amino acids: CASSVAEGSYEQYF. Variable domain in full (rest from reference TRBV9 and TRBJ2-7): DSGVTQTPKHLITATGQRVTLRCSPRSGDLSVYWYQQSLDQGLQFLIQYYNGEERAKGNILERFSAQQFPDLHSELNLSSLELGDSALYFCASSVAEGSYEQYFGPGTRLTVT.

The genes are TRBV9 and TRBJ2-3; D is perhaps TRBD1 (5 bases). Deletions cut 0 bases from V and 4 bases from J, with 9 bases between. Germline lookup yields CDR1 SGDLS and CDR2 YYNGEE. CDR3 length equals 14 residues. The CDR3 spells CASSVVGRPDTQYF. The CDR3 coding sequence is TGTGCCAGCAGCGTAGTGGGGCGTCCAGATACGCAGTATTTT.

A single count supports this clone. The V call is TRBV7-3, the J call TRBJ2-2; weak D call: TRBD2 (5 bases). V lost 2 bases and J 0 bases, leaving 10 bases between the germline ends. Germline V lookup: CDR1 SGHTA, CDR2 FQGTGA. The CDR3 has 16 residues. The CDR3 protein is CASSLFEAANTGELFF. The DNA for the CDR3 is TGTGCCAGCAGCTTATTCGAAGCGGCGAACACCGGGGAGCTGTTTTTT.